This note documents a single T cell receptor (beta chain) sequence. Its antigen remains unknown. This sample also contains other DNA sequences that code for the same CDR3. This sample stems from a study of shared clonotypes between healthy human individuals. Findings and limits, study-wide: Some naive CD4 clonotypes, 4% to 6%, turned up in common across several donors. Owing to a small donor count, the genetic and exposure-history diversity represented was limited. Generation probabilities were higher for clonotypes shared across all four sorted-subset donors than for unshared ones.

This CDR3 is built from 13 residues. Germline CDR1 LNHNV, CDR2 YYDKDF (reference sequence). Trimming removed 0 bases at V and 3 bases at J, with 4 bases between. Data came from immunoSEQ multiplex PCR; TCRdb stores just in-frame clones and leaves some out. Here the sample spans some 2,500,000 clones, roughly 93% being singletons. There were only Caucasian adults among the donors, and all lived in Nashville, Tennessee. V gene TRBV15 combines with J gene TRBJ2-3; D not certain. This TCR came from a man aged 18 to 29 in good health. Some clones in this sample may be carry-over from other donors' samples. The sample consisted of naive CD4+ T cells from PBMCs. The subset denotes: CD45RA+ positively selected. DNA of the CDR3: TGTGCCACCAGCAGAGAGGGTACAGATACGCAGTATTTT. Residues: CATSREGTDTQYF.